This TCR beta chain was recovered during a study of response to subunit inactivated influenza vaccine. Study results and caveats: T cells newly recruited by each seasonal influenza vaccination are few, the authors suggested.

With 4 bases clipped from V and 6 bases from J, the junction kept 7 bases outside the gene matches. Germline V lookup: CDR1 SGHRS, CDR2 YFSETQ. The CDR3 length is 14 residues. TCRdb re-called the RT-PCR reads with MiXCR, one entry per CDR3 protein. Of around 530,000 distinct CDR3 sequences listed, 16% are singletons. This clonotype was observed many times. Its target is not known. The rearrangement links TRBV5-1 to TRBJ2-1; 7 positions agree with TRBD1. The sequence derives from a man between 50 and 69 years old who received an inactivated influenza vaccine. This specimen was CD4+ T cells sorted from PBMCs, taken 23 to 25 months after vaccination. CDR3 in amino acids: CASSTDRVGNEQFF. For the CDR3, the DNA is TGCGCCAGCAGCACCGACAGGGTCGGCAATGAGCAGTTCTTC. The variable domain in full, with the rest retrieved from reference TRBV5-1 and TRBJ2-1, is KAGVTQTPRYLIKTRGQQVTLSCSPISGHRSVSWYQQTPGQGLQFLFEYFSETQRNKGNFPGRFSGRQFSNSRSEMNVSTLELGDSALYLCASSTDRVGNEQFFGPGTRLTVL.